This TCR beta chain was recorded in a study of neurological immune-mediated disorders. Overall study findings and caveats: There was no clinical or MRI feature that showed an association with the multiple sclerosis repertoire cluster. Among 34 multiple sclerosis patients, phylogenetic grouping put the repertoires of 18 into a single related-CDR3 cluster, a possible signature. HTLV-1-associated myelopathy had the most TCR clonal expansion, and multiple sclerosis had the least, less than healthy controls.

The V gene's germline CDR1 is SEHNR and CDR2 FQNEAQ (reference sequence). The CDR3 totals 14 residues. J was trimmed by 6 bases and V by 5 bases; bases with no gene match: 8. This clonotype was observed at least ten times. Its specificity is not known. TCRdb reprocessed the 5' RACE reads with MiXCR, giving one entry per CDR3 protein. The sample records nearly 60,000 distinct CDR3 sequences, roughly 3.3% being singletons. This receptor was obtained from a young woman with multiple sclerosis. The rearrangement joins TRBV7-9 to TRBJ1-1, with 8 bases aligning to TRBD1. Material for sequencing was PBMCs. DNA of the CDR3: TGTGCCAGCAGCCCGACAGGGGCCATCGCTGAAGCTTTCTTT. It codes for CASSPTGAIAEAFF.